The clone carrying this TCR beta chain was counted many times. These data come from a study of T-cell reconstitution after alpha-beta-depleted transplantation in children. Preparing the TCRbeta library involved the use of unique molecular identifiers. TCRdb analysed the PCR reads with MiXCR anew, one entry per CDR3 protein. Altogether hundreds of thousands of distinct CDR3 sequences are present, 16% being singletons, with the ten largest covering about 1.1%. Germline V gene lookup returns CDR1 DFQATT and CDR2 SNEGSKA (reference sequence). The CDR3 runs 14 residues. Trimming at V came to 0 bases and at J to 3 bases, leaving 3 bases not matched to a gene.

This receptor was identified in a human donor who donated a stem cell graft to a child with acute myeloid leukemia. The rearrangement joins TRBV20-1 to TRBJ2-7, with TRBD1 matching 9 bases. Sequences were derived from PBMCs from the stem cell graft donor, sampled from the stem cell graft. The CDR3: CSARDQGQGYEQYF. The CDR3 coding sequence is TGCAGTGCTAGAGATCAGGGACAGGGCTACGAGCAGTACTTC.